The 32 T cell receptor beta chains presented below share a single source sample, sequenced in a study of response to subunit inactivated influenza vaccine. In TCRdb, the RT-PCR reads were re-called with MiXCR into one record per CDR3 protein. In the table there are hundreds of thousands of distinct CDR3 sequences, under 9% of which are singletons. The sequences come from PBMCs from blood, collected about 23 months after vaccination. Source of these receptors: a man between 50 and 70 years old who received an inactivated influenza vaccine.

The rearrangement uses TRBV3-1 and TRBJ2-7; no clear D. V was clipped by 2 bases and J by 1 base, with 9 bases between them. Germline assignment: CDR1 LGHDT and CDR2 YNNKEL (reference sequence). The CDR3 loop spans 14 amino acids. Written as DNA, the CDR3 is TGTGCCAGCAGCCAAATAACTTTATCCTACGAGCAGTACTTC. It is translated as CASSQITLSYEQYF.

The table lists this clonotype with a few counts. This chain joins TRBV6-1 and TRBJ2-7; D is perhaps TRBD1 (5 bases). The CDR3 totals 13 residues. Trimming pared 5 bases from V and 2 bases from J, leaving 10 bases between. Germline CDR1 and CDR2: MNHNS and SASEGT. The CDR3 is CASSRTNPYEQYF. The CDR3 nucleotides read TGTGCCAGCAGTAGGACAAATCCCTACGAGCAGTACTTC.

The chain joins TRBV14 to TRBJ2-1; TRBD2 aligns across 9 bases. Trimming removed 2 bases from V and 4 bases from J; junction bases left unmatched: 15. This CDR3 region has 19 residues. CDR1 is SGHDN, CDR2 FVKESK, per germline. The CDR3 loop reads CASSQYPFEVAGEYNEQFF. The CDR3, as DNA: TGTGCCAGCAGCCAATATCCCTTTGAGGTAGCGGGGGAATACAATGAGCAGTTCTTC.

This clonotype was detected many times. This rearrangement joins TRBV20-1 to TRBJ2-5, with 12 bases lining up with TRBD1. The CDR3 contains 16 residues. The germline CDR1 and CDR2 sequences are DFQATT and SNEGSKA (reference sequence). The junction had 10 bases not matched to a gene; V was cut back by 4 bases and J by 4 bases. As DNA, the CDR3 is TGCAGTGCTATCAAAACCGGGACAGGGGGCGCAGAGACCCAGTACTTC. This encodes CSAIKTGTGGAETQYF.

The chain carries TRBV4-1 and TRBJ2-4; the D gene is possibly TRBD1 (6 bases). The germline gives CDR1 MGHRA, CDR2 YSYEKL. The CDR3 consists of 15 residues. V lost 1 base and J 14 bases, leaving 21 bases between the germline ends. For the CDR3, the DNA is TGCGCCAGCAGCCAAGGGGCAGGGGCCCCGCCTGGGGAGTACTTC. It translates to CASSQGAGAPPGEYF.

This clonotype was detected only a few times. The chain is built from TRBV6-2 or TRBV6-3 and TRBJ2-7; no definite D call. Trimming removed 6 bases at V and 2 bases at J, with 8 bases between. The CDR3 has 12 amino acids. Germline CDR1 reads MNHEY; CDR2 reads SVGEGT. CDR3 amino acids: CASSIVTYEQYF. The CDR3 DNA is TGTGCCAGCAGCATCGTAACCTACGAGCAGTACTTC.

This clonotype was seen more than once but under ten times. The CDR3: CSARGGTSGTIDTQYF. The CDR3 DNA reads as TGCAGTGCTAGAGGGGGGACTAGCGGAACCATAGATACGCAGTATTTT. The chain joins TRBV20-1 to TRBJ2-3, with 11 bases fitting TRBD2. CDR3 length equals 16 residues. The V and J ends lost 1 base and 5 bases, in that order; junction bases with no gene match: 8. Germline V gene sequence: CDR1 DFQATT, CDR2 SNEGSKA (reference sequence).

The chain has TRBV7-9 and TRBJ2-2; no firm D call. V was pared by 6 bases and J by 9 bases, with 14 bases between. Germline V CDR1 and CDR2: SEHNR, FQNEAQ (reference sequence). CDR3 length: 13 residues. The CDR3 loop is CASRNGVLRELFF. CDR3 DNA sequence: TGTGCCAGCAGGAACGGCGTCCTCCGGGAGCTGTTTTTT.

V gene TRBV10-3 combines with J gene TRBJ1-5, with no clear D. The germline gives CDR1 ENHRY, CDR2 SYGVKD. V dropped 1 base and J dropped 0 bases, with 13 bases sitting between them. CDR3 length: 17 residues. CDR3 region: CAISEWFGDNSNQPQHF. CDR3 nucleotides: TGTGCCATCAGTGAGTGGTTCGGCGATAATAGCAATCAGCCCCAGCATTTT.

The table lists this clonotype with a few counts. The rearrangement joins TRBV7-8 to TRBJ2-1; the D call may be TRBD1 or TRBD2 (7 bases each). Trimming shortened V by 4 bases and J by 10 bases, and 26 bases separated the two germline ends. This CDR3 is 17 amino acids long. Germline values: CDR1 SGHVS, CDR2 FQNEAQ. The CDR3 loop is CASSSAAPLRQGGEQFF. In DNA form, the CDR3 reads TGTGCCAGCAGCTCAGCCGCCCCCCTTCGACAGGGAGGGGAGCAGTTCTTC.

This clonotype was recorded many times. This CDR3 reads CASSQVRVSKNIQYF. CDR3 DNA: TGTGCCAGCAGCCAAGTCAGGGTTTCCAAAAACATTCAGTACTTC. The V call is TRBV3-1, the J call TRBJ2-4; maybe TRBD1 (5 bases). CDR3 length equals 15 residues. V was pared by 1 base and J by 2 bases, with 9 bases between. The V gene's germline CDR1 is LGHDT and CDR2 YNNKEL (reference sequence).

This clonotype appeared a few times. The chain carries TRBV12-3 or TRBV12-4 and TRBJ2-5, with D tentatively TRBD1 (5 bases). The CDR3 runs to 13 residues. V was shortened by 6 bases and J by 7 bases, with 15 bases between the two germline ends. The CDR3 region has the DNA TGTGCCAGCAGAGCTCAGGGTTGGGGGACCCAGTACTTC. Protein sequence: CASRAQGWGTQYF.

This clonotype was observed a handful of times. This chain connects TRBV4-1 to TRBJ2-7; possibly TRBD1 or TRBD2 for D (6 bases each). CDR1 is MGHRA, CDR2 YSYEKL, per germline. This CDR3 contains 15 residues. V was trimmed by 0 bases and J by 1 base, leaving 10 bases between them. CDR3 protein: CASSQDGGQSYEQYF. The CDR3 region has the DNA TGCGCCAGCAGCCAAGATGGGGGGCAGTCCTACGAGCAGTACTTC.

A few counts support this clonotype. The CDR3 here is CAISTLGTGTDTQYF. As DNA, the CDR3 is TGTGCCATCAGTACGCTCGGGACAGGGACAGATACGCAGTATTTT. The rearrangement links TRBV10-3 to TRBJ2-3; TRBD1 agrees at 9 bases. Germline lookup yields CDR1 ENHRY and CDR2 SYGVKD. The ends lost 5 bases at V and 3 bases at J; junction bases unmatched: 6. The CDR3 is 15 residues long.

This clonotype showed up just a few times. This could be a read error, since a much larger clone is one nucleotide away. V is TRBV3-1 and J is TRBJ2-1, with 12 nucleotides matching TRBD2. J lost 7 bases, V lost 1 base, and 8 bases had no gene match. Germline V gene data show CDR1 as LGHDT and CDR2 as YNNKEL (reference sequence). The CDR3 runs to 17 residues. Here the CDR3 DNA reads TGTGCCAGCAGCCAAGCTGTACTAGCGGGGGGCCAGAATGAGCAGTTCTTC. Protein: CASSQAVLAGGQNEQFF.

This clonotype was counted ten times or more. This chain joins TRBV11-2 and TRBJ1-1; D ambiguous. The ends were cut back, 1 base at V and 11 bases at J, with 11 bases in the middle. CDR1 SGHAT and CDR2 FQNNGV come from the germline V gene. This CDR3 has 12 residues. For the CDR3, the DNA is TGTGCCAGCAGCTTAGTCGGGGTTAAGGCTTTCTTT. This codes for CASSLVGVKAFF.

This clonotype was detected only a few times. CDR3 loop: CASSLLLRDNEQFF. For the CDR3, the DNA is TGTGCCAGCAGTTTACTATTGCGGGACAATGAGCAGTTCTTC. The chain carries TRBV12-3 or TRBV12-4 and TRBJ2-1; the D gene is possibly TRBD2 (5 bases). Trimming left V 2 bases short and J 5 bases short, with 10 bases between. CDR3 length equals 14 residues.

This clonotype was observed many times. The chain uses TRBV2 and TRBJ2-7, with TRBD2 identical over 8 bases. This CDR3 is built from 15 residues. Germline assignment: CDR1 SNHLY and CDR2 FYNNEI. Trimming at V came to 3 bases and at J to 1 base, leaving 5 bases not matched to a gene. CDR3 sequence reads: CASSESVAGSYEQYF. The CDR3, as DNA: TGTGCCAGCAGTGAGTCGGTAGCGGGGTCCTACGAGCAGTACTTC.

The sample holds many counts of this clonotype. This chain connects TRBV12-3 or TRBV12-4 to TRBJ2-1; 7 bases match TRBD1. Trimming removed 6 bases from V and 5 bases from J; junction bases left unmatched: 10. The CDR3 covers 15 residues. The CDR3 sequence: CASRDPGQPDNEQFF. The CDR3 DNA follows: TGTGCCAGCAGAGACCCGGGACAGCCGGACAATGAGCAGTTCTTC.

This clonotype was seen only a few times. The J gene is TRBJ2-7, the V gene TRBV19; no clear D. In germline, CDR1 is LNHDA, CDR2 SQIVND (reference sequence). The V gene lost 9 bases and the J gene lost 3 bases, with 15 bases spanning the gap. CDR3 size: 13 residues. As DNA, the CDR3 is TGTGCCAGCAGCCGTAGTGGCAACTACGAGCAGTACTTC. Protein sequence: CASSRSGNYEQYF.

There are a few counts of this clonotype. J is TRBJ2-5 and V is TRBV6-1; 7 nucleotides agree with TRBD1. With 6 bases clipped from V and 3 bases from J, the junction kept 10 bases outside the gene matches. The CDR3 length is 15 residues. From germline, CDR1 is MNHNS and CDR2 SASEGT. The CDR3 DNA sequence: TGTGCCAGCAGAGACAGGGCCGAAGCAGAAGAGACCCAGTACTTC. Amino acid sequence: CASRDRAEAEETQYF.

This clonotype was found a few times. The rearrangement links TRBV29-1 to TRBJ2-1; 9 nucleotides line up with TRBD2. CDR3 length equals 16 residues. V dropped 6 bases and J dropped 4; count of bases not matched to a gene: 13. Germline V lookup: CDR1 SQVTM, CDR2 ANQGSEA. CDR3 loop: CSVPAGTSTIYNEQFF. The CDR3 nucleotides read TGCAGCGTCCCCGCCGGGACTAGCACGATATACAATGAGCAGTTCTTC.

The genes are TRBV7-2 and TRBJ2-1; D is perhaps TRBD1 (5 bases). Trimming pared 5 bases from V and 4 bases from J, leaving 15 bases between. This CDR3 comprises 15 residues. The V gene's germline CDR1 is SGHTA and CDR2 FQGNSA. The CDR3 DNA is TGTGCCAGCAGCGTCTCAGGACATCAGTACAATGAGCAGTTCTTC. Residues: CASSVSGHQYNEQFF.

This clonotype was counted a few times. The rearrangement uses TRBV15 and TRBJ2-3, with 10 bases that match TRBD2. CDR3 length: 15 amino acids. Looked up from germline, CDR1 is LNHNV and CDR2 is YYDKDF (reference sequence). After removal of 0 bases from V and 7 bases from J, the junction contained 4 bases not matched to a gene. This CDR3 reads CATSRDQREGYTQYF. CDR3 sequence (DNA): TGTGCCACCAGCAGAGATCAGCGGGAGGGATATACGCAGTATTTT.

The CDR3: CSPGGGDGGYTF. In DNA, the CDR3 is TGCAGCCCCGGGGGGGGGGATGGTGGCTACACCTTC. The chain links TRBV20-1 to TRBJ1-2; D might be TRBD1 (5 bases). Germline V gene lookup returns CDR1 DFQATT and CDR2 SNEGSKA (reference sequence). The CDR3 extends over 12 amino acids.

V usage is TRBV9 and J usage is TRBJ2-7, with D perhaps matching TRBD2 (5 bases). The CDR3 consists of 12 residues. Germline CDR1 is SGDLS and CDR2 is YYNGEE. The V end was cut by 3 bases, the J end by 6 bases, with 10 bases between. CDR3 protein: CASSELVGEQYF. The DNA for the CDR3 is TGTGCCAGCAGCGAACTAGTCGGCGAGCAGTACTTC.

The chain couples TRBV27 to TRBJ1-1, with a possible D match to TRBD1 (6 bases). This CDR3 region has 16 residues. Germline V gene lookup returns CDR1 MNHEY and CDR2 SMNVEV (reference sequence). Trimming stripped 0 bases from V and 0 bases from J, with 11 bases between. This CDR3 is CASSLSGTRLNTEAFF. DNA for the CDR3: TGTGCCAGCAGTTTATCGGGGACAAGACTGAACACTGAAGCTTTCTTT.

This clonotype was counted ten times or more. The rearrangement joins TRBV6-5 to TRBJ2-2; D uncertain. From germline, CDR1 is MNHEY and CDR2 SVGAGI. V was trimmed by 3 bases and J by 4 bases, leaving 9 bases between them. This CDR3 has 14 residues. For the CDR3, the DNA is TGTGCCAGCAGTTATTATCCAGCCACCGGGGAGCTGTTTTTT. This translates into CASSYYPATGELFF.

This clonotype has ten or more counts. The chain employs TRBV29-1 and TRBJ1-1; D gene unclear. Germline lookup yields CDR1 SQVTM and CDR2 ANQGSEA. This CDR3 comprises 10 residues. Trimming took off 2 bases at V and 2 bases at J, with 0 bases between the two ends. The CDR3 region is CSVENTEAFF. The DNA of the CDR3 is TGCAGCGTTGAAAACACTGAAGCTTTCTTT.

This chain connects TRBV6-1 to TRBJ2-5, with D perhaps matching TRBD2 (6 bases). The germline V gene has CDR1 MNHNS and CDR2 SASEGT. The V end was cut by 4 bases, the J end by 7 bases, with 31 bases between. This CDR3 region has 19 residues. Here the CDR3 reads CASSGGVSGLLAAAGTQYF. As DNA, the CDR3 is TGTGCCAGCAGTGGGGGAGTTTCGGGACTCCTGGCGGCGGCAGGGACCCAGTACTTC.

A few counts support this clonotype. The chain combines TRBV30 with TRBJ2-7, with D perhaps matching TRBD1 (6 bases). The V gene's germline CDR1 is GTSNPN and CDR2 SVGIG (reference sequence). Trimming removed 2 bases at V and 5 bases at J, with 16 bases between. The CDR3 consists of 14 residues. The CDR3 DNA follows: TGTGCCTGGAGTATTCAGGGGCCCTGGAACGAGCAGTACTTC. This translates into CAWSIQGPWNEQYF. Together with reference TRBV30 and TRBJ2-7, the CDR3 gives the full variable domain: SQTIHQWPATLVQPVGSPLSLECTVEGTSNPNLYWYRQAAGRGLQLLFYSVGIGQISSEVPQNLSASRPQDRQFILSSKKLLLSDSGFYLCAWSIQGPWNEQYFGPGTRLTVT.

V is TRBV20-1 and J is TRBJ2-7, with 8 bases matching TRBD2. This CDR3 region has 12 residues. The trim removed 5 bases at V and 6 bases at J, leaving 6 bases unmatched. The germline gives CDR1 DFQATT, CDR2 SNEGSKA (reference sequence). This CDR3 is CSAQREWAEQYF. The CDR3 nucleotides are TGCAGTGCTCAGCGGGAGTGGGCCGAGCAGTACTTC.